The T cell receptor beta chain under discussion was sequenced for a study of preoperative IRX-2 immunotherapy in early breast cancer. Trimming cost V 1 base and J 5 bases, with 12 bases left between them. The CDR3 consists of 15 residues. Germline values: CDR1 SGDLS, CDR2 YYNGEE. Treatment noted: preoperative locoregional IRX-2 cytokine immunotherapy. TCRdb's table, derived via immunoSEQ multiplex PCR, lists solely in-frame clones and lacks some. The table lists about 26,000 clones, around 89% of them singletons. The clonotype comes from a human donor with breast cancer. This material was obtained from a patient treated with IRX-2 immunotherapy. This chain connects TRBV9 to TRBJ2-2; no firm D call. The chain's CDR3 is CASSVSSMGTGELFF. DNA for the CDR3: TGTGCCAGCAGCGTATCCTCAATGGGAACCGGGGAGCTGTTTTTT.